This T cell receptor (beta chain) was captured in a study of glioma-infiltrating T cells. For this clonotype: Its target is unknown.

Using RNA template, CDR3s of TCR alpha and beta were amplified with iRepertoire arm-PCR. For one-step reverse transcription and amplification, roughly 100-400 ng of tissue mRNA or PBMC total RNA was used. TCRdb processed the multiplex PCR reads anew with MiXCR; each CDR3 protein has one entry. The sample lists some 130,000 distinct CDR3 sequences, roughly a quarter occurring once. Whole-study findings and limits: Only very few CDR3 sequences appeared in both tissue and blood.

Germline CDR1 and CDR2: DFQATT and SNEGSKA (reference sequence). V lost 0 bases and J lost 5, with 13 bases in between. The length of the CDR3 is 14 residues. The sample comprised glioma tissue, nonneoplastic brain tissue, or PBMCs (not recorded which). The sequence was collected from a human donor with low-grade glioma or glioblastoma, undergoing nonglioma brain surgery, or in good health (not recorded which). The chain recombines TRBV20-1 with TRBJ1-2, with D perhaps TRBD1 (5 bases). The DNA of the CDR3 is TGCAGTGCTAGAGATCCCCGGGGCGAATATGGCTACACCTTC. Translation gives CSARDPRGEYGYTF.